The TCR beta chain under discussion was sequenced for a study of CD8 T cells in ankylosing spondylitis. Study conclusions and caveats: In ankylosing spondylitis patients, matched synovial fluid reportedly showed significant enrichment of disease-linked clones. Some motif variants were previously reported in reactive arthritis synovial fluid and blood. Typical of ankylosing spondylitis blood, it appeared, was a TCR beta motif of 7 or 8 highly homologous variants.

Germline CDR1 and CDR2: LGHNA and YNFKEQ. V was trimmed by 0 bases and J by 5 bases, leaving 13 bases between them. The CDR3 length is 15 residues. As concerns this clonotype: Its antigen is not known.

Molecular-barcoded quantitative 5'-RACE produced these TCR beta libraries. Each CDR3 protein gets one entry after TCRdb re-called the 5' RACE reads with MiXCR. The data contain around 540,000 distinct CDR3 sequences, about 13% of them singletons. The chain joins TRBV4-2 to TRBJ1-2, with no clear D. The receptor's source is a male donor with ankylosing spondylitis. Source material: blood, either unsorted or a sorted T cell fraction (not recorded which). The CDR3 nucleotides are TGTGCCAGCAGCCAAGAGCGCACCGGGGTATATGGCTACACCTTC. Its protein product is CASSQERTGVYGYTF.